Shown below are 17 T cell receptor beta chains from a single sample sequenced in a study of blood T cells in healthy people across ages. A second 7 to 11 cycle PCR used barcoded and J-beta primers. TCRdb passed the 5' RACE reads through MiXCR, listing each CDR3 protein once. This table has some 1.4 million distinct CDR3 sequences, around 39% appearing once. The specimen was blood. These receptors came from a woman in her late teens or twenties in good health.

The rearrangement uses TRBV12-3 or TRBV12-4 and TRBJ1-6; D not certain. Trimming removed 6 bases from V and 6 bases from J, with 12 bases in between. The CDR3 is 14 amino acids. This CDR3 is CASSPRAINSPLHF. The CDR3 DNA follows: TGTGCCAGCAGCCCGCGGGCCATTAATTCACCCCTCCACTTT.

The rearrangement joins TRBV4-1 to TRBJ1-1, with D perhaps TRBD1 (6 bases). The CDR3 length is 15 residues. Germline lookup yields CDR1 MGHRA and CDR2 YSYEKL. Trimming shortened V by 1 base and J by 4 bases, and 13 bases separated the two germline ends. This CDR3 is CASSQVGGAATEAFF. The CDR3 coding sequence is TGCGCCAGCAGCCAAGTGGGGGGCGCGGCCACTGAAGCTTTCTTT.

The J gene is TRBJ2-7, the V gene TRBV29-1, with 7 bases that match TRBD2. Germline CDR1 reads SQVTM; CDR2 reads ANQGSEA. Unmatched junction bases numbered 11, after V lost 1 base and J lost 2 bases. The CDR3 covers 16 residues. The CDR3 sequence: CSVEGSEAGPTYEQYF. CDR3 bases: TGCAGCGTTGAAGGCTCGGAAGCGGGACCTACCTACGAGCAGTACTTC.

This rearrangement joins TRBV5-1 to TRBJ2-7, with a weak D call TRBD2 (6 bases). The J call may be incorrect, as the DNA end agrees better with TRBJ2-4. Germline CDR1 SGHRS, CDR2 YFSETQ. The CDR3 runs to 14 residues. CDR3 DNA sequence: TGCGCCAGCAGCTTGGGGATGGGGGAGGACATTCAGTACTTC. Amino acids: CASSLGMGEDIQYF.

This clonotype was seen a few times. Here the CDR3 DNA reads TGCAGTGCTAGGGCAGGGGCGATGGTATCCTACGAGCAGTACTTC. This gives the protein CSARAGAMVSYEQYF. The V gene is TRBV20-1, the J gene TRBJ2-7; D is perhaps TRBD1 (6 bases). This CDR3 is built from 15 residues. V was clipped by 3 bases and J by 1 base, with 16 bases between them. CDR1 and CDR2 (germline): DFQATT, SNEGSKA (reference sequence).

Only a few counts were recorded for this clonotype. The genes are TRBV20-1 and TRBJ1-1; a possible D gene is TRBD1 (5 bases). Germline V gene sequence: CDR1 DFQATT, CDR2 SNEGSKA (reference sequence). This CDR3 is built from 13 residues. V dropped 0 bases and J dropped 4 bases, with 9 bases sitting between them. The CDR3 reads CSARDSGSTEAFF. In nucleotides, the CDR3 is TGCAGTGCTAGAGATTCAGGGTCCACTGAAGCTTTCTTT.

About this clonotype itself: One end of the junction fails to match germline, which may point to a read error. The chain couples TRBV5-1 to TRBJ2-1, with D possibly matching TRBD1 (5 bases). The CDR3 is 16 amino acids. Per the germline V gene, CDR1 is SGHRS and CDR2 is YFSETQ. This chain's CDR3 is CASSLGAGPSYNEQFF. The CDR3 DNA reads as TGTGCCAGCAGCTTAGGGGCAGGACCCTCCTACAATGAGCAGTTCTTC.

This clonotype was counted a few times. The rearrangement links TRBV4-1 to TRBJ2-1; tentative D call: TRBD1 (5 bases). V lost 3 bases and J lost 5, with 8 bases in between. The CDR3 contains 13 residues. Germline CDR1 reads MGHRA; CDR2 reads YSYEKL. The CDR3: CASSQGQDNEQFF. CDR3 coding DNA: TGCGCCAGCAGCCAGGGGCAGGACAATGAGCAGTTCTTC.

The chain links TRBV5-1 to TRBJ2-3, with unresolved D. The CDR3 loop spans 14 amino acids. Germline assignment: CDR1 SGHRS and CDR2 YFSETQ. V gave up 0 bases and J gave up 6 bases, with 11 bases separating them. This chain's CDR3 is CASSLGADGDTQYF. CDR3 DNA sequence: TGCGCCAGCAGCTTGGGGGCTGATGGGGATACGCAGTATTTT.

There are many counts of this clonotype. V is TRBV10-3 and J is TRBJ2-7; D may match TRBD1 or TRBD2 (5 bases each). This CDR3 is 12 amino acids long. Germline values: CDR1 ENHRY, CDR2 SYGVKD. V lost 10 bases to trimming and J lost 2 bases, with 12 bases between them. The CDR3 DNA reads TGTGCCACTTCGGGACCCACCTACGAGCAGTACTTC. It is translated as CATSGPTYEQYF.

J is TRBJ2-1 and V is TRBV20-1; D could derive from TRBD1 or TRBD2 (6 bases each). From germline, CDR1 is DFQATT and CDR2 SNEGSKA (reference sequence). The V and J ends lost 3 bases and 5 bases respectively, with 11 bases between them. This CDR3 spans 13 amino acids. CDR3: CSASRGEHNEQFF. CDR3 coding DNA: TGCAGTGCTAGTAGGGGGGAGCACAATGAGCAGTTCTTC.

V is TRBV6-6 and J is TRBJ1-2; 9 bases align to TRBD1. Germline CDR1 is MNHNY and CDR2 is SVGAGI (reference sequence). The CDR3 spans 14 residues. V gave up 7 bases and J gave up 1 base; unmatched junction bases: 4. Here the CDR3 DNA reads TGTGCCAGCACCGGACAGGGGTTTAACTATGGCTACACCTTC. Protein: CASTGQGFNYGYTF.

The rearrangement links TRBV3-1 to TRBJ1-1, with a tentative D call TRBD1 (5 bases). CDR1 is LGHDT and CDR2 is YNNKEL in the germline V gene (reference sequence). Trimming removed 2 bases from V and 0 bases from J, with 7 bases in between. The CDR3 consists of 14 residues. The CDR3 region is CASSQNRMNTEAFF. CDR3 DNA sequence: TGTGCCAGCAGCCAAAACAGGATGAACACTGAAGCTTTCTTT.

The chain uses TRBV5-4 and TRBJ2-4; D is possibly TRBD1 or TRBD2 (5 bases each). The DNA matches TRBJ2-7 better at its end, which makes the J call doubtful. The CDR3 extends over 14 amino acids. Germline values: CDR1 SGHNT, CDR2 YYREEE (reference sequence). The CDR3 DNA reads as TGTGCCAGCAGCCTTCAGGGAGTTCAGTACGAGCAGTACTTC. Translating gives CASSLQGVQYEQYF.

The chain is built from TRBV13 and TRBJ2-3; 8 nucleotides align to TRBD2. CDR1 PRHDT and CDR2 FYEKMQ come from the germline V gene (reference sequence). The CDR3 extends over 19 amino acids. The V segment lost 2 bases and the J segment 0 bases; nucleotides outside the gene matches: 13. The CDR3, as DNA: TGTGCCAGCAGCTTAAAAGCCGGGAGGGCCGACTTAAGCACAGATACGCAGTATTTT. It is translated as CASSLKAGRADLSTDTQYF. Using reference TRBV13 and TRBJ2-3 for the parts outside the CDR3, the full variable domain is AAGVIQSPRHLIKEKRETATLKCYPIPRHDTVYWYQQGPGQDPQFLISFYEKMQSDKGSIPDRFSAQQFSDYHSELNMSSLELGDSALYFCASSLKAGRADLSTDTQYFGPGTRLTVL.

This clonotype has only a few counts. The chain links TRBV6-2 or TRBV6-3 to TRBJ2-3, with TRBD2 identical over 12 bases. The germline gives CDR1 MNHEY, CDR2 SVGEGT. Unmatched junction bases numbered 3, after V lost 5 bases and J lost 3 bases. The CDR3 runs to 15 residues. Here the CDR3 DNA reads TGTGCCAGCAGTACTAGCGGGAGGTCGACAGATACGCAGTATTTT. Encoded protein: CASSTSGRSTDTQYF.

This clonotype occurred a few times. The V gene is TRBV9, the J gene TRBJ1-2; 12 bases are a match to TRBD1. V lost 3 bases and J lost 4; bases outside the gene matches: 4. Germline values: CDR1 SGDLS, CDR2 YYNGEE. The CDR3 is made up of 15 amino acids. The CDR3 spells CASSAGTGGGYGYTF. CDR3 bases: TGTGCCAGCAGCGCAGGGACAGGGGGCGGCTATGGCTACACCTTC.